The 13 T cell receptor beta chains below come from one sample, sequenced in a study of OX40 agonist ivuxolimab in advanced cancers. Some clones are missing from TCRdb's copy, which holds only in-frame ones; the method was immunoSEQ multiplex PCR. This repertoire shows about 26,000 clones, roughly 80% found once; its top ten account for 26%. The source was CD4+ or CD8+ T cells sorted from blood, collected in a trial of the OX40 agonist ivuxolimab. These receptor sequences come from an adult with an advanced solid tumor such as melanoma, head and neck, liver or kidney cancer.

The CDR3: CASSSGIQETQYF. The CDR3 DNA is TGTGCCAGCAGCTCCGGGATCCAAGAGACCCAGTACTTC. V and J are TRBV7-9 and TRBJ2-5, with TRBD2 as a possible D gene (5 bases). Trimming removed 4 bases at V and 1 base at J, with 7 bases between. The CDR3 runs 13 residues. The germline CDR1 and CDR2 sequences are SEHNR and FQNEAQ (reference sequence). Together with reference TRBV7-9 and TRBJ2-5, the CDR3 gives the full variable domain: DTGVSQNPRHKITKRGQNVTFRCDPISEHNRLYWYRQTLGQGPEFLTYFQNEAQLEKSRLLSDRFSAERPKGSFSTLEIQRTEQGDSAMYLCASSSGIQETQYFGPGTRLLVL.

This clone was seen a handful of times. The CDR3 protein is CASSPVGTGELFF. The CDR3 coding sequence is TGTGCCAGCAGCCCCGTGGGGACCGGGGAGCTGTTTTTT. The rearrangement joins TRBV7-2 to TRBJ2-2; no firm D call. Between the trimmed V and J ends, which lost 5 bases and 5 bases, there was a span of 9 bases. This CDR3 comprises 13 residues. From germline, CDR1 is SGHTA and CDR2 FQGNSA.

This rearrangement joins TRBV7-6 to TRBJ1-3; D is perhaps TRBD1 (5 bases). The CDR3 totals 17 residues. Trimming stripped 4 bases from V and 0 bases from J, with 16 bases between. From germline, CDR1 is SGHVS and CDR2 FNYEAQ. CDR3 sequence: CASSWGKGPSSGNTIYF. CDR3 bases: TGTGCCAGCAGCTGGGGGAAAGGGCCGAGCTCTGGAAACACCATATATTTT.

The V and J genes are TRBV9 and TRBJ2-1, with TRBD2 matching over 9 bases. Germline V lookup: CDR1 SGDLS, CDR2 YYNGEE. The CDR3 loop spans 18 amino acids. J was trimmed by 0 bases and V by 3 bases; bases with no gene match: 10. The CDR3 DNA follows: TGTGCCAGCAGCGCCAGCGGGGGGCCCCATAGCTCCTACAATGAGCAGTTCTTC. It yields the protein CASSASGGPHSSYNEQFF.

This clone showed up just a few times. V and J are TRBV11-2 and TRBJ2-7; no definite D call. V was pared by 0 bases and J by 1 base, with 10 bases between. In germline, CDR1 is SGHAT, CDR2 FQNNGV. The CDR3 consists of 15 residues. CDR3 nucleotide sequence: TGTGCCAGCAGCTTAGATCTCAACGATTCCTACGAGCAGTACTTC. As protein: CASSLDLNDSYEQYF.

The table lists this clone with a count of one. J is TRBJ1-3 and V is TRBV11-3, with D maybe TRBD1 (5 bases). This CDR3 region has 16 residues. Germline CDR1 SGHNT, CDR2 YENEEA. Between the trimmed V and J ends, which lost 2 bases and 0 bases, there was a span of 11 bases. The DNA for the CDR3 is TGTGCCAGCAGCTTAAAGCGGGGGATCTCTGGAAACACCATATATTTT. Translated, it gives CASSLKRGISGNTIYF.

The chain uses TRBV7-8 and TRBJ2-1, with 11 nucleotides matching TRBD2. This CDR3 is built from 19 residues. V shed 3 bases and J 0 bases; nucleotides not matched to a gene: 10. Per germline, CDR1 SGHVS and CDR2 FQNEAQ. The CDR3 region has the DNA TGTGCCAGCAGCTTCCGGACTAGCGGGTTCGAGGGCTCCTACAATGAGCAGTTCTTC. Translated: CASSFRTSGFEGSYNEQFF.

The CDR3 DNA reads TGTGCCAGTTATATGGTGGGGAACACTGAAGCTTTCTTT. As protein: CASYMVGNTEAFF. The V gene is TRBV11-2, the J gene TRBJ1-1; no definite D call. Germline CDR1 SGHAT, CDR2 FQNNGV. The CDR3 runs 13 residues. V lost 9 bases, J lost 1 base, and 12 bases lay in between.

This chain links TRBV6-5 with TRBJ1-1; 7 bases fit TRBD1. Germline-derived CDR1 and CDR2 are MNHEY and SVGAGI. The trim removed 6 bases at V and 2 bases at J, leaving 6 bases unmatched. This CDR3 is built from 14 residues. The CDR3 sequence: CASSPTGRNTEAFF. Written as DNA, the CDR3 is TGTGCCAGCAGCCCGACAGGGCGAAACACTGAAGCTTTCTTT.

This chain uses TRBV6-5 with TRBJ1-2; a weak D match, TRBD1 (5 bases). Trimming left V 8 bases short and J 6 bases short, with 16 bases between. This CDR3 is built from 13 residues. CDR1 and CDR2 (germline): MNHEY, SVGAGI. Written as DNA, the CDR3 is TGTGCCAGCGGCGAGGGAGGGGTCGATGGCTACACCTTC. Protein sequence: CASGEGGVDGYTF.

The rearrangement links TRBV19 to TRBJ2-1; perhaps TRBD2 as D (5 bases). The CDR3 length is 15 residues. Deletions cut 10 bases from V and 0 bases from J, with 16 bases between. Per germline, CDR1 LNHDA and CDR2 SQIVND (reference sequence). CDR3 region: CATRSGLSSYNEQFF. The CDR3 DNA follows: TGTGCCACCAGAAGCGGACTGAGCTCCTACAATGAGCAGTTCTTC.

The J gene is TRBJ1-1, the V gene TRBV7-6; D not certain. Germline lookup yields CDR1 SGHVS and CDR2 FNYEAQ. The CDR3 spans 14 residues. V was clipped by 4 bases and J by 1 base, with 10 bases between them. The CDR3 nucleotides are TGTGCCAGCAGCTCCAGCCCGGAGAACACTGAAGCTTTCTTT. Translating gives CASSSSPENTEAFF.

The chain joins TRBV7-9 to TRBJ2-7; D perhaps matches TRBD2 (6 bases). V was clipped by 3 bases and J by 7 bases, with 16 bases between them. The CDR3 has 14 residues. Germline V lookup: CDR1 SEHNR, CDR2 FQNEAQ (reference sequence). CDR3 DNA sequence: TGTGCCAGCAGCTTCGGGCAGACAGCGGGTGAGCAGTACTTC. Amino acids: CASSFGQTAGEQYF.